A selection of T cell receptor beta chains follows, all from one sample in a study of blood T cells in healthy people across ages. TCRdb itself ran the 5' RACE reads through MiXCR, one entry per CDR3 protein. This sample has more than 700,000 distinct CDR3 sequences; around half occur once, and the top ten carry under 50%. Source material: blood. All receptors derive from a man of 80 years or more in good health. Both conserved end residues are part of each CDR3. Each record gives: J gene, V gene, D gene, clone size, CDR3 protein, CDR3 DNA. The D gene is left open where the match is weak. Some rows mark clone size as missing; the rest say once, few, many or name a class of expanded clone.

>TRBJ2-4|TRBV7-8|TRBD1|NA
CASSWTGTGGKEQYF
TGTGCCAGCAGCTGGACCGGGACAGGGGGTAAGGAGCAGTACTTC
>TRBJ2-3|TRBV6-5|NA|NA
CASSYLGVGTDTQYF
TGTGCCAGCAGTTACCTCGGGGTGGGGACAGATACGCAGTATTTT
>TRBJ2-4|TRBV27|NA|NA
CATGAGSKNIQYF
TGTGCCACCGGGGCTGGCTCCAAAAACATTCAGTACTTC
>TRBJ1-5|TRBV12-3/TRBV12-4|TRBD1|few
CASSPQTGLGQPQHF
TGTGCCAGCAGTCCTCAGACAGGGCTTGGTCAGCCCCAGCATTTT
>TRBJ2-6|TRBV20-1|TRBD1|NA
CSARDRWPRVGSSGANVLTF
TGCAGTGCTAGGGACAGGTGGCCCAGAGTGGGATCCTCTGGGGCCAACGTCCTGACTTTC
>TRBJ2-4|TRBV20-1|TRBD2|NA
CSAGDYAKNIQYF
TGCAGTGCTGGGGACTATGCCAAAAACATTCAGTACTTC
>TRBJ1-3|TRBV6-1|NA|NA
CASALGPPGHGNTIYF
TGTGCCAGCGCCCTGGGACCTCCCGGGCATGGAAACACCATATATTTT
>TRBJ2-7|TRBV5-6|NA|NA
CASSPRWGDPGHEQYF
TGTGCCAGCAGTCCAAGATGGGGGGACCCCGGGCACGAGCAGTACTTC
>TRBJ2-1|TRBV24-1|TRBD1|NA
CATSYAGQGINEQFF
TGTGCCACCAGTTACGCGGGACAGGGTATCAATGAGCAGTTCTTC
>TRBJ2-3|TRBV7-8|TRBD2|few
CASSYQPSGRVRVSTDTQYF
TGTGCCAGCAGCTACCAACCCAGCGGGAGGGTGAGGGTTAGCACAGATACGCAGTATTTT
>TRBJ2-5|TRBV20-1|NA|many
CSASPQYF
TGCAGTGCGTCGCCCCAGTACTTC
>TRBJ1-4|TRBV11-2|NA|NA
CASRRGGQNEKLFF
TGTGCCAGCAGACGGGGAGGGCAGAATGAAAAACTGTTTTTT
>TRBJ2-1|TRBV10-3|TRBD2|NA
CAISGVAGISYNEQFF
TGTGCCATCAGTGGGGTAGCGGGAATCTCCTACAATGAGCAGTTCTTC
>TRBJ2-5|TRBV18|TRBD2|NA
CASSPLASGSLQETQYF
TGTGCCAGCTCACCCCTTGCTAGCGGGAGCCTACAAGAGACCCAGTACTTC
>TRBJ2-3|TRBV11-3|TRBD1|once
CASSLGTGRSDTQYF
TGTGCCAGCAGCTTGGGGACAGGGAGGTCAGATACGCAGTATTTT
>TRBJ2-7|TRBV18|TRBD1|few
CASSPIRQGPGGEQYF
TGTGCCAGCTCTCCGATAAGACAGGGACCGGGTGGCGAGCAGTACTTC
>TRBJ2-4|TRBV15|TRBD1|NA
CATSNGQGQNIQYF
TGTGCCACCAGCAACGGACAGGGGCAAAACATTCAGTACTTC
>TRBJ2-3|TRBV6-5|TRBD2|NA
CASSRLAVSTDTQYF
TGTGCCAGCAGTAGACTAGCCGTAAGCACAGATACGCAGTATTTT
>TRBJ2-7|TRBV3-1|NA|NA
CASSQGTERLKQYF
TGTGCCAGCAGCCAAGGGACAGAGCGCCTTAAGCAGTACTTC
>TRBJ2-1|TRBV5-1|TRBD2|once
CASSFVGARGFNEQFF
TGCGCCAGCAGCTTCGTAGGGGCGCGGGGGTTTAATGAGCAGTTCTTC
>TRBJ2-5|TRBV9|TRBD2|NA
CASSVSGAGAVAETQYF
TGTGCCAGCAGCGTATCGGGAGCGGGAGCCGTCGCGGAGACCCAGTACTTC
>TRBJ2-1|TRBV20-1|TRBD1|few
CSAQDRGVSYNEQFF
TGCAGTGCACAGGACAGGGGAGTATCCTACAATGAGCAGTTCTTC
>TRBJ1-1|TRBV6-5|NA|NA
CASETGLNTEAFF
TGTGCCAGCGAAACGGGGCTGAACACTGAAGCTTTCTTT
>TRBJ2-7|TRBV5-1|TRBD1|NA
CASRSGTGPSGYEQYF
TGCGCCAGCCGCTCCGGGACAGGGCCCTCCGGGTACGAGCAGTACTTC
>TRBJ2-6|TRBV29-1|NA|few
CSARQPGANVLTF
TGCAGCGCCCGACAGCCTGGGGCCAACGTCCTGACTTTC